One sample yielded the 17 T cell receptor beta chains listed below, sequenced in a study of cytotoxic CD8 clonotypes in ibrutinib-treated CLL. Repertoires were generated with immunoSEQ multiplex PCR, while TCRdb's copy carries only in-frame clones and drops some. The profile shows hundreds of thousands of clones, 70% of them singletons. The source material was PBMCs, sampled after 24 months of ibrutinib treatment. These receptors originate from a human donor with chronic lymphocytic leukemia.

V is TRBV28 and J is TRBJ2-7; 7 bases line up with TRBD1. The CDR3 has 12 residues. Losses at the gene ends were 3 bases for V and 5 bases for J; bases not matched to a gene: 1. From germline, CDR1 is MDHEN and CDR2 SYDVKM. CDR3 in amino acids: CASSLTGNEQYF. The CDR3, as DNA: TGTGCCAGCAGTTTGACAGGGAACGAGCAGTACTTC.

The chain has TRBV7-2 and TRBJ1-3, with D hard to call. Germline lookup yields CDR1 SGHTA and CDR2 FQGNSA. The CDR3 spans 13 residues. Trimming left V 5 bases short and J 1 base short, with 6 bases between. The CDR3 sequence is CASSPLSGNTIYF. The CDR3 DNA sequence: TGTGCCAGCAGCCCCTTGTCTGGAAACACCATATATTTT.

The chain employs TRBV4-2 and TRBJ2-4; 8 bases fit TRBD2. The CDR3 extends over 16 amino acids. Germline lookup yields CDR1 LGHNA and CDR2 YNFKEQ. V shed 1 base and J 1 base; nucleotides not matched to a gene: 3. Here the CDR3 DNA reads TGTGCCAGCAGCCAAGGCAGCGGGAGTGCCAAAAACATTCAGTACTTC. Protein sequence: CASSQGSGSAKNIQYF.

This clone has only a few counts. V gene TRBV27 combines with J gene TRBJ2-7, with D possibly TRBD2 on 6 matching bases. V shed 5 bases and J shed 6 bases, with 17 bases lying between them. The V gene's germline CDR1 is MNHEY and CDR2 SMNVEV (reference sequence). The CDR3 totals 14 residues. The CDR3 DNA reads TGTGCCAGCAGTCCCCAAGGGACTCCTGGCGAGCAGTACTTC. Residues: CASSPQGTPGEQYF.

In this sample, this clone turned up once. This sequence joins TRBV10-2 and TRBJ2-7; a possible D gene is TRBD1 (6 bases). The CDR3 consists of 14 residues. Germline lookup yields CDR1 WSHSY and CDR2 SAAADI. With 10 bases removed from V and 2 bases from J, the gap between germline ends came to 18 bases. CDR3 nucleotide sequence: TGCGCCACCCGGAGCGCAGGGGTTCCCTACGAGCAGTACTTC. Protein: CATRSAGVPYEQYF.

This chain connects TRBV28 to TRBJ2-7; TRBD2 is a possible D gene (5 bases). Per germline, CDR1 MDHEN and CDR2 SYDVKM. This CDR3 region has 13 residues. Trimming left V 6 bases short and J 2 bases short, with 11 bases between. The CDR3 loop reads CASRWAGTYEQYF. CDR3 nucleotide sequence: TGTGCCAGCAGGTGGGCCGGGACCTACGAGCAGTACTTC. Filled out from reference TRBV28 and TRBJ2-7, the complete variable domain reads DVKVTQSSRYLVKRTGEKVFLECVQDMDHENMFWYRQDPGLGLRLIYFSYDVKMKEKGDIPEGYSVSREKKERFSLILESASTNQTSMYLCASRWAGTYEQYFGPGTRLTVT.

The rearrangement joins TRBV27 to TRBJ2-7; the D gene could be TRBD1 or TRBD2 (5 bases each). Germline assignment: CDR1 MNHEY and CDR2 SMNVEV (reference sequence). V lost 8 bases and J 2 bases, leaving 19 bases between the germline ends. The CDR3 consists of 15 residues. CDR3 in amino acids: CASAISPGLAYEQYF. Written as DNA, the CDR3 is TGTGCCAGCGCAATCTCCCCGGGGCTGGCCTACGAGCAGTACTTC.

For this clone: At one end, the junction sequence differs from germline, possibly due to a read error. CDR3 DNA: TGTGCCAGCACTTTAGGAGGTTACGAGCAGTACTTC. Translating it yields CASTLGGYEQYF. The rearrangement uses TRBV28 and TRBJ2-7; tentative D call: TRBD2 (5 bases). Per germline, CDR1 MDHEN and CDR2 SYDVKM. This CDR3 comprises 12 residues.

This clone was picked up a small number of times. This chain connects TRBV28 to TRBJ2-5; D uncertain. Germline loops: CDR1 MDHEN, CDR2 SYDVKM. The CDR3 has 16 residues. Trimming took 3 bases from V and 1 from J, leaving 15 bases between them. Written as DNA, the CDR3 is TGTGCCAGCAGTTTGGTGGCAGGAGCCCTCCAAGAGACCCAGTACTTC. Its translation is CASSLVAGALQETQYF.

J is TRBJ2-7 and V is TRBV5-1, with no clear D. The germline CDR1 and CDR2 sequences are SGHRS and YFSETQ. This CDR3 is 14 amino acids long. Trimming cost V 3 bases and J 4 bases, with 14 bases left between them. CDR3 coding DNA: TGCGCCAGCAGCTGGAGCAGCTTGCCTTACGAGCAGTACTTC. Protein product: CASSWSSLPYEQYF.

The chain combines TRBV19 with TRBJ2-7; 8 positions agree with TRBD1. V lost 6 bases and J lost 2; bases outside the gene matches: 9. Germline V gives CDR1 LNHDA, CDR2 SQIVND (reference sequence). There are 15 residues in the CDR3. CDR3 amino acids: CASSPMGQAAYEQYF. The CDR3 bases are TGTGCCAGTAGCCCCATGGGACAGGCCGCCTACGAGCAGTACTTC.

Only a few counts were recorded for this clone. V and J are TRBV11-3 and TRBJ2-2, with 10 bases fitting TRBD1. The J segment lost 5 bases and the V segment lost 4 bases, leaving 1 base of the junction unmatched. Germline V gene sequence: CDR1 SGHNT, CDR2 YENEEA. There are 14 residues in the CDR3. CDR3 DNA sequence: TGTGCCAGCAGCTCGGGACAGGGGACCGGGGAGCTGTTTTTT. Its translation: CASSSGQGTGELFF.

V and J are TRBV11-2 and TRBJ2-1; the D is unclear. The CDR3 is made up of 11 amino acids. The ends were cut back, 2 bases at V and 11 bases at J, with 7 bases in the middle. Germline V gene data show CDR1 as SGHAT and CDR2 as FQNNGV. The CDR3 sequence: CASSLLEQQFF. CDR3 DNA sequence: TGTGCCAGCAGCTTACTAGAACAGCAGTTCTTC.

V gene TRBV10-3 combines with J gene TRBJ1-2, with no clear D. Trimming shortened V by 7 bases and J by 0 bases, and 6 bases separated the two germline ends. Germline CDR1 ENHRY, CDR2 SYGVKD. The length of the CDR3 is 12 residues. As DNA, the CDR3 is TGTGCCATCAACCAAGCTAACTATGGCTACACCTTC. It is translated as CAINQANYGYTF.

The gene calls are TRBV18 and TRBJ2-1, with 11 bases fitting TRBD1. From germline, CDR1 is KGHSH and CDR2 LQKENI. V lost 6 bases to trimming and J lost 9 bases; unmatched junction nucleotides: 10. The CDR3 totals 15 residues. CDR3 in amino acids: CASSATGQGALEQFF. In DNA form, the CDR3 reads TGTGCCAGCTCCGCCACCGGACAGGGGGCTCTTGAGCAGTTCTTC.

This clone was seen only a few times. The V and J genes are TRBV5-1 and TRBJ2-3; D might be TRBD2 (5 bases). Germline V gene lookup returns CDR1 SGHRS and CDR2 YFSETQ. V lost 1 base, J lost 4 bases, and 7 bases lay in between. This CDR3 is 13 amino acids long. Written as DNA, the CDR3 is TGCGCCAGCAGCTTGTGGGAGCCAGATACGCAGTATTTT. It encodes CASSLWEPDTQYF.

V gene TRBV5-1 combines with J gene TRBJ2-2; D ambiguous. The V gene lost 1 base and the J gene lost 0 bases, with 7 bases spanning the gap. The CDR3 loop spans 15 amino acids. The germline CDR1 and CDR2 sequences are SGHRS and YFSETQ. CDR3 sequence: CASSLMGSNTGELFF. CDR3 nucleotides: TGCGCCAGCAGCTTGATGGGATCGAACACCGGGGAGCTGTTTTTT.